This paragraph covers one TCR beta chain sequence. Its matching antigen is unknown. TCRdb re-called the 5' RACE reads through MiXCR, storing one row per CDR3 protein. The sample lists 85,000 to 130,000 distinct CDR3 sequences, around 12% occurring once. This sample was taken from a study of T-cell memory formation after mild COVID-19. Study results and limitations: Researchers found some responding clones in pre-infection memory, a sign that cross-reactive memory joined.

Trimming cost V 2 bases and J 4 bases, with 10 bases left between them. The CDR3 covers 14 residues. Per germline, CDR1 MNHEY and CDR2 SVGAGI. The chain combines TRBV6-5 with TRBJ2-3; D not certain. This receptor was taken from an adult woman who had mild COVID-19 (a few samples of this study predate the infection). Cell type and time point are not known. The sequencing input was PBMCs or a T cell subset sorted from them (not recorded which). This CDR3 is CASSYTPSSDTQYF. CDR3 nucleotides: TGTGCCAGCAGTTACACTCCTTCGTCAGATACGCAGTATTTT.